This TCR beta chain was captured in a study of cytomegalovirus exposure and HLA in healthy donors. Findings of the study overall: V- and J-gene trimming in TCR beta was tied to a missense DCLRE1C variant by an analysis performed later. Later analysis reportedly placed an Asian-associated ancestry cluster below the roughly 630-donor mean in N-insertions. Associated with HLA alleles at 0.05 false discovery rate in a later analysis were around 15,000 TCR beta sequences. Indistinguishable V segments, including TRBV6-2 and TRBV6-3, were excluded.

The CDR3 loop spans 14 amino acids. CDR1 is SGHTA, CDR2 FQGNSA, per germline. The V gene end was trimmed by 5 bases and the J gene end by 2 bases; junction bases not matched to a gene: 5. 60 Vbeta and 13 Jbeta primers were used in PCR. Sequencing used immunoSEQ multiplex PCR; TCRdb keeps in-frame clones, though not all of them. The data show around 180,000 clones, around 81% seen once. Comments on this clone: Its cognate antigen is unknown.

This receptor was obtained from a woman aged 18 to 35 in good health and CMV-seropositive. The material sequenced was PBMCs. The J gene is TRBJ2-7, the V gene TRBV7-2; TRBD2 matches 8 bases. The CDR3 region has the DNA TGTGCCAGCAGCCACCGGGGGGGAGCCTACGAGCAGTACTTC. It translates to CASSHRGGAYEQYF.